The following is a T cell receptor (beta chain) sequence with its context. This receptor's antigen is unknown. Base qualities are not provided; no much larger clone lies one nucleotide away. This entry is derived from a study of cytomegalovirus exposure and HLA in healthy donors listed by TCRdb under 2017. Concerning the study at large: In an earlier analysis of around 540 of the donors, 250 to 350 Gb of sequence data and 90 million to 120 million unique TCR beta sequences from about 179 million T cells were reported. An early release covering more than 500 HLA-typed donors comprised about 320 gigabases of sequencing data and tens of millions of unique TCR sequences. Of the 300 to 450 genotyped donors, approximately 80% fell in the genetic ancestry cluster associated with self-reported Caucasian donors. The study aimed to test whether cataloging public T cell receptors could reveal signatures of past pathogen exposure. The T cell repertoires of several hundred subjects were profiled by immunosequencing and related to cytomegalovirus serostatus. A separate validation cohort of roughly 130 different subjects was used in addition to the roughly 720-subject first cohort. To predict cytomegalovirus infection status, the study combined high-throughput TCR immunosequencing, statistical association of individual TCRs with disease status, and machine learning. In a later analysis, previously published TCR beta repertoires from 670 or so donors were re-analyzed and high-resolution HLA genotyping was added so that TCR occurrence patterns could be studied. In the later analysis, no new phenotypic data were used to find candidate immune exposures; instead, reliance was placed on TCR beta sequences and their occurrence across donors. To decide whether each TCR beta V gene segment behaved as functional or pseudogenic, an earlier analysis of some 600 of the donors relied on high-throughput TCR beta sequencing. Donor age, sex, ethnicity and CMV serostatus were compiled alongside the repertoire data. A later genetic analysis used genome-wide SNP genotypes for about 60% of the roughly 670 donors, treating that subset as a discovery cohort. All discovery cohort repertoires had been generated on a single sequencing platform. HLA typing included class I and class II loci at four-digit resolution. The number of typed donors differed by locus: 629-630 for A, B, C, DRB1 and DQB1; 500 to 550 for DQA1; 606 for DPA1; and around 490 for DPB1. About five DR-DQ haplotypes were handled as single units for association and clustering, since linkage in the cohort was strong. On average, approximately 250,000 unique TCR beta nucleotide sequences were sequenced per donor among a few hundred genotyped donors of the cohort, with around 19% of those sequences being non-productive. The investigation overall reported the following: Sequencing depth was assumed to be roughly uniform across donors in the presence/absence analyses, though that assumption may not hold. A group of highly shared sequence variants was considered likely to be a technical artifact of the sequencing pipeline. Cytomegalovirus status was reported to be diagnosed by the classifier with high specificity and sensitivity in both the original and validation cohorts. The authors suggested that the approach could potentially be generalized to other disease states and immunological phenotypes. HLA typing was unavailable for some donors at each locus, so association tests used only the typed subset. Some IMGT-functional V segments, including TRBV6-2 and TRBV6-3, could not be distinguished by the 87-base-pair reads and were therefore excluded. Correlated functional status among segregating V segments might be attributable to linkage disequilibrium, but an unknown experimental factor could not be ruled out. In a later analysis, most CMV-associated TCR beta chains were found to appear HLA-restricted, with HLA associations seemingly driven largely by CMV exposure. Strong co-occurrence of HLA alleles, especially DR and DQ, made assigning TCR associations to individual alleles difficult. In a later analysis, the rate of TCR association differed among HLA loci, with DRB1 alleles having the most associated TCRs and HLA-C alleles having the fewest. Because counts were too low, roughly 17 rarely observed V segments, including chromosome 9 orphons, were left out of the earlier analysis of approximately 500 of the donors. Most TCR sequences were observed very rarely across donors, whereas some public TCRs were present in many individuals. A total of roughly 160 TCR beta chains were listed by the study as associated with cytomegalovirus. In a later analysis, several top co-occurrence clusters were reported to appear linked to parvovirus B19, influenza, CMV and Epstein-Barr virus. A later genetic analysis reported fewer N-insertions in productive TCRs among donors in an Asian-associated ancestry cluster than the roughly 700-donor mean. An association between a missense DCLRE1C variant and V-gene and J-gene trimming of TCR beta chains was found in a later genetic analysis and replicated in an independent cohort. In a later analysis, around 17,000 TCR beta sequences were associated with specific HLA alleles at a false discovery rate of 0.05. A further reported finding was that TCR beta sequences accurately predicted the HLA-A and HLA-B alleles for most subjects in the first cohort. Compared with equally common non-associated chains, HLA-associated TCR beta chains in a later analysis were more clonally expanded and had lower generation probabilities. In an earlier analysis of some 550 of the donors, most TCR beta V segments were observed in productive rearrangements about 90% or about 30% of the time, broadly matching IMGT annotations. Immune exposure information for the cohort was limited to CMV serostatus. In vitro tests confirmed that a few of the cytomegalovirus-associated TCR beta chains recognize cytomegalovirus antigens. In this cohort, only TCR beta chains were sequenced, and detectable features were limited by the absence of alpha or paired-chain data.

From the germline V gene (reference sequence), CDR1 is MNHEY and CDR2 is SMNVEV. There are 17 amino acids in the CDR3, from cysteine to phenylalanine inclusive. Here the CDR3 DNA is all that survives: 51 bases in frame from base 1. V has 5 bases trimmed and J has 4 bases trimmed; junction bases matching no gene number 10. Library method: the immunoSEQ multiplex PCR assay. The multiplex PCR relied on a mix of 60 forward primers for TCR Vbeta segments and 13 reverse primers for TCR Jbeta segments. The CDR3 region of rearranged TCR beta genes was amplified from genomic DNA with a multiplex PCR assay. The amplified TCR beta libraries were sequenced on the Illumina HiSeq System as 87-base-pair reads. Under the source paper's analysis protocol: A later analysis tallied 75 million to 95 million unique TCR beta chains across the 700 or so repertoires, and some 12 million of those chains were shared by two or more donors. Raw reads were error-corrected and collapsed into unique sequences with a nearest-neighbor algorithm that merged closely related sequences to remove PCR and sequencing errors. Alignment of CDR3 sequences to IMGT reference sequences was used to assign V, D and J gene segments. For a sequence to be retained, a match of at least six nucleotides to both a V gene segment and a J gene segment was required. A rearrangement was called productive if the CDR3 had no stop codons and remained in frame with V and J, and every other rearrangement was called non-productive. CDR3 was defined by IMGT convention, running from the second conserved V-encoded cysteine to the conserved J-encoded phenylalanine. Sequences without an unambiguous match to a single V gene segment were excluded from the earlier analysis of 450 to 750 of the donors. In an earlier analysis of some 590 of the donors, a V segment was called functional when productive rearrangements were above 56.7%, and segregating when the standard deviation between donors exceeded 5%. A statistical classification framework was built for diagnosing cytomegalovirus status from the catalog of TCR beta chain sequences. In a later analysis, V and J genes were assigned by comparing TCR nucleotide sequences against IMGT/GENE-DB human TR gene sequences. In a later analysis, CDR3 sequences and most-parsimonious VDJ recombination scenarios were assigned using the TCRdist pipeline. In a later analysis, each TCR beta chain was defined by its CDR3 amino acid sequence together with its V-gene family, and reads lacking a unique V-gene family were excluded. A later analysis removed 592 highly shared, low-generation-probability nucleotide sequences to deal with suspected cross-contamination and a sequencing artifact. In a later analysis, a clonal expansion index for each public chain was calculated from normalized within-repertoire ranks of inferred template counts. A later analysis computed generation probabilities with a VDJ recombination model fitted to out-of-frame rearrangements, and checked the results against IGoR. In a later analysis, TCR-TCR, TCR-HLA and TCR-CMV co-occurrence was scored with hypergeometric tests, and a repertoire-size bias correction was applied to TCR pairs. In a later analysis, false discovery rates were estimated by permuting HLA or CMV assignments 20 times. A later analysis grouped co-occurring TCRs with DBSCAN, adding TCRdist sequence similarity when clustering within HLA-allele-positive subsets. For co-occurrence clustering, repertoires with fewer than 30,000 or more than 120,000 public chains were excluded, along with five or six repertoires with anomalous nucleotide sharing. Entries here come from immuneACCESS through TCRdb and include only in-frame sequences with V and J called. Some clones fail to appear in such tables; in the studies checked, an unresolved V gene covers under half of the shortfall, and the cause of the remainder is unknown. Clone size and the V and J calls come from that table; the DNA yielded D and trimming. For this sample the table gives some 130,000 clones, of which roughly three quarters were detected only once. The ten biggest clones cover 1.1% to 1.5% of the sample.

The cohort consisted of 600 to 700 healthy bone marrow donors. At the time of sampling, all cohort members were nominally healthy, though unrecorded immune exposures were likely present. The donor tested CMV seronegative, placing the donor among the 300 to 400 seronegative members of the cohort. A peripheral blood sample was collected from each donor, and TCR beta sequencing was performed on peripheral blood mononuclear cells. Genomic DNA was extracted from the blood cell samples with the Qiagen DNeasy Blood Extraction Kit. The TCR was taken from a woman between 40 and 55 years old in good health and CMV-seronegative. The sample was PBMCs. The chain is made from TRBV27 and TRBJ1-6, with 8 bases in between that match TRBD1. The DNA sequence reads TGTGCCAGCAGTCCCCCGACAGGGGATCGGTATAATTCACCCCTCCACTTT. This codes for CASSPPTGDRYNSPLHF.